The next 9 T cell receptor beta chains were all read from a single sample in a study of CD8+ T cells in alopecia areata (dated by TCRdb to the late 2010s). Receptors were amplified or captured by the immunoSEQ multiplex PCR assay. RNA was extracted from all samples and reverse transcribed into cDNA as template for TCR sequencing. Not all clones reach the TCRdb copy of this immuneACCESS table, which keeps in-frame sequences only. Checked studies attribute under half of the gap to unresolved V genes and leave the rest unexplained. Across this sample, over 250,000 clones were tabulated and none appeared just once. The ten largest account for about 1.2% of the sample. Pooled mouse cutaneous lymph node cells were stained for CD4, CD8alpha, NKG2D, NKG2ACE and other markers and were then sorted on a BD Influx. The material sequenced was CD4+ T cells sorted from a lymph node. The source of these receptors is a C3H/HeJ mouse with alopecia areata. The MHC haplotype of this strain is H2-k.

Turning to this clone: Mouse gene names and germline throughout. Read data end 4 residues before the CDR3 end; the end is taken from the germline J gene. V usage is TRBV29 and J usage is TRBJ1-2; TRBD1 aligns across 7 bases. CDR1 is MSHET and CDR2 is SYDVDS in the germline V gene. Losses at the gene ends were 4 bases for V and 4 bases for J; bases not matched to a gene: 3. The CDR3 consists of 13 residues. The part of the CDR3 DNA that was read is TGTGCTAGCAGTTCCTCAGGGGGCTCC. It yields the protein CASSSSGGS. The whole CDR3 protein is CASSSSGGSDYTF.

About this clone itself: The listed genes are named as in mouse. The CDR3 extends 4 residues past the end of the read, so its final part is completed from the germline J gene. The sample contains more than one DNA sequence encoding this CDR3. The genes are TRBV13-1 and TRBJ2-7; no clear D gene. The CDR3 is 12 residues long. CDR1 is NSHNY, CDR2 SYGAGN, per germline. The V end was cut by 2 bases, the J end by 3 bases, with 6 bases between. CDR3 region: CASSDSSYEQYF. The CDR3 bases that were read are TGTGCCAGCAGTGACTCCAGCTAT.

About this clone itself: Gene names are mouse gene names. The read halts 4 residues ahead of the CDR3 end, with the missing end drawn from the germline J gene. The chain joins TRBV19 to TRBJ2-2; D gene unclear. V was shortened by 2 bases and J by 1 base, with 6 bases between the two germline ends. The length of the CDR3 is 14 residues. The germline CDR1 and CDR2 sequences are FNHDT and SITEND (reference sequence). Partial CDR3 DNA: TGTGCCAGCAGTATGACTTTAAACACCGGG. This gives the protein CASSMTLNTG. The whole CDR3 sequence is CASSMTLNTGQLYF.

This clone was seen a few times. These gene names are mouse names. Other DNA sequences in the same sample also yield this CDR3. CDR3 region: CASGDGQTNSDYTF. Partial CDR3 DNA: TGTGCCAGCGGTGATGGACAGACAAACTCC. V usage is TRBV13-2 and J usage is TRBJ1-2; possibly TRBD1 for D (5 bases). The observed sequence ends 4 residues before the CDR3 terminus, with the missing tail filled in from the germline J gene. Trimming cost V 0 bases and J 0 bases, with 6 bases left between them. Germline V gene data show CDR1 as NNHNN and CDR2 as SYGAGS (reference sequence). The CDR3 is 14 amino acids.

Note on this clone: Gene names are the mouse ones. The read stops 3 residues short of the end of the CDR3; the missing end is completed from the germline J gene. V is TRBV13-3 and J is TRBJ1-6; 9 nucleotides match TRBD1. TRBJ1-6 qualifies as an ORF whose function is uncertain. Germline lookup yields CDR1 NNHDY and CDR2 SYVADS. This CDR3 is built from 14 residues. The J segment lost 7 bases and the V segment lost 3 bases, leaving 2 bases of the junction unmatched. The CDR3 loop is CASSVTGGNSPLYF. The covered CDR3 bases are TGTGCCAGCAGTGTGACAGGGGGGAATTCGCCC.

This clone was seen a handful of times. The genes and germline here are from mouse. The read gets to within 4 residues of the CDR3 end, and the germline J gene fills in the rest. The chain recombines TRBV1 with TRBJ1-2, with 8 bases that match TRBD1. CDR3 length equals 15 residues. Looked up from germline, CDR1 is NSQYPW and CDR2 is LRSPGD (reference sequence). Losses at the gene ends were 3 bases for V and 0 bases for J; bases not matched to a gene: 3. Partial CDR3 DNA: TGCACCTGCAGTGCCGGGACAGGATCAAACTCC. This codes for CTCSAGTGSNS. The whole CDR3 region reads CTCSAGTGSNSDYTF. The variable domain in full, with the rest retrieved from reference TRBV1 and TRBJ1-2, is VTLLEQNPRWRLVPRGQAVNLRCILKNSQYPWMSWYQQDLQKQLQWLFTLRSPGDKEVKSLPGADYLATRVTDTELRLQVANMSQGRTLYCTCSAGTGSNSDYTFGSGTRLLVI.

As concerns this clone: All gene names here are mouse names. CDR3 in amino acids: CAWGPRDYNSPLYF. Partial CDR3 DNA: TGTGCCTGGGGTCCCAGGGACTATAATTCGCCC. The chain uses TRBV31 and TRBJ1-6; D might be TRBD1 (5 bases). The read is 3 residues too short to cover the CDR3 end, so that end is filled in from the germline J gene. TRBJ1-6 is annotated as an ORF whose role is uncertain. CDR1 GKSSPN and CDR2 SITVG come from the germline V gene. The ends were cut back, 5 bases at V and 3 bases at J, with 11 bases in the middle. The CDR3 consists of 14 residues.

This clone was seen a handful of times. Germline and genes here are mouse. Read sequence stops 3 residues before the CDR3 end, and the germline J gene provides the missing end. V usage is TRBV13-2 and J usage is TRBJ1-6; 11 bases map to TRBD1. TRBJ1-6 counts as an open reading frame of uncertain function. This CDR3 region has 15 residues. V dropped 3 bases and J dropped 11; count of bases not matched to a gene: 7. Looked up from germline, CDR1 is NNHNN and CDR2 is SYGAGS (reference sequence). The CDR3 sequence is CASGGSGTGGTPLYF. Partial CDR3 DNA: TGTGCCAGCGGTGGGTCCGGGACAGGGGGGACGCCC.

The sample holds a few counts of this clone. Gene names and germline refer to mouse. The read comes to an end 4 residues before the CDR3 does, leaving the germline J gene to fill in the end. V gene TRBV14 combines with J gene TRBJ2-5; a weak D match, TRBD2 (6 bases). The CDR3 totals 15 residues. V lost 1 base, J lost 1 base, and 10 bases lay in between. The germline CDR1 and CDR2 sequences are SGHDT and FRDEAV. CDR3 DNA (partial): TGTGCCAGCAGTTTCGAGATGGGGGACCAAGAC. This sequence encodes CASSFEMGDQD. The whole CDR3 protein is CASSFEMGDQDTQYF.